The clone carrying this T cell receptor beta chain was found a few times. The target antigen is unknown. Every bit of the isolated RNA underwent reverse transcription, so sequencing read expressed TCRB transcripts. Using immunoSEQ multiplex PCR, the repertoire was profiled, and TCRdb retains in-frame clones only, with some absent. Of about 620,000 clones in the sample, about 14% were seen once. The sample originates from a study of beta chain features in type 1 diabetes. Study information: Researchers looked at approximately 100,000,000 sorted cells across all samples.

Study observations and caveats: The naive, central memory and Treg TCRB repertoires of patients appeared to be more similar to one another than those of healthy donors.

One heparinised blood draw averaging about 116 mL was given by each donor. Post-sort purity exceeded 95% for all sorted populations. This CDR3 has 16 amino acids. The V gene's germline CDR1 is SGHRS and CDR2 YFSETQ. V lost 3 bases and J 7 bases, leaving 20 bases between the germline ends. The V and J genes are TRBV5-1 and TRBJ2-1; D is perhaps TRBD2 (5 bases). The sequence came from a man between 18 and 29 years old in good health. The specimen sequenced was naive CD4+ T cells from blood. CDR3 amino acids: CASSSSVGAARNEQFF. Here the CDR3 DNA reads TGCGCCAGCAGCTCGTCGGTGGGAGCGGCTAGGAATGAGCAGTTCTTC.